Detailed here is one TCR beta chain. Its antigen is still unknown. Amplification used 60 Vbeta primers and 13 Jbeta primers. The assay was immunoSEQ multiplex PCR, and TCRdb's table has in-frame clones only and misses some. This repertoire includes roughly 43,000 clones. The sample originates from a study of cytomegalovirus exposure and HLA in healthy donors. Overall study results and limits: Information on immune exposure was restricted to one variable (CMV serostatus).

Unmatched junction bases numbered 13, after V lost 5 bases and J lost 4 bases. Germline V gives CDR1 MNHEY, CDR2 SMNVEV (reference sequence). The CDR3 is 18 residues long. The J gene is TRBJ2-3, the V gene TRBV27; 12 bases line up with TRBD2. This TCR came from a woman in her thirties or forties in good health and CMV-seronegative. Specimen: PBMCs. CDR3 sequence reads: CASSPDPGLAGGADTQYF. In nucleotides, the CDR3 is TGTGCCAGCAGTCCAGACCCCGGGCTAGCGGGAGGGGCAGATACGCAGTATTTT.